This is a list of T cell receptor beta chains from one sample in a study of T cells in Graves' hyperthyroidism and ophthalmopathy. TCRdb called the multiplex PCR reads again in MiXCR, with one record for every CDR3 protein. The data hold 300,000 to 500,000 distinct CDR3 sequences, with more than 13% observed a single time. Sequenced material: blood. All receptors come from a man aged 50 to 59 with Graves' ophthalmopathy. Each CDR3 is given with its conserved first and last residue. A D gene is named only where the DNA matches it firmly. Expanded clones are given a class, and other clones once, few, many or no size at all.

size	V	D	J	length	CDR3	DNA
few	TRBV19	.	TRBJ2-1	15	CASSTLGLSYNEQFF	TGTGCCAGTAGCACTCTTGGTCTCTCCTACAATGAGCAGTTCTTC
.	TRBV27	.	TRBJ1-2	12	CASTGANYGYTF	TGTGCCAGCACAGGTGCTAACTATGGCTACACCTTC
many	TRBV2	TRBD1	TRBJ2-2	13	CARVTGGSGELFF	TGTGCCAGAGTTACAGGGGGCAGCGGGGAGCTGTTTTTT
many	TRBV11-2	TRBD2	TRBJ2-1	18	CASSLSWAGGNSYNEQFF	TGTGCCAGCAGCTTAAGTTGGGCGGGAGGTAACTCCTACAATGAGCAGTTCTTC
many	TRBV2	.	TRBJ2-4	15	CASSADTLAKNIQYF	TGTGCCAGCAGTGCGGACACCTTAGCCAAAAACATTCAGTACTTC
many	TRBV3-1	TRBD1	TRBJ1-1	15	CASSRTGVGGTEAFF	TGTGCCAGCAGCCGGACAGGGGTGGGGGGCACTGAAGCTTTCTTT
many	TRBV27	.	TRBJ2-3	18	CASSSDPKTVYSTDTQYF	TGTGCCAGCAGTTCCGACCCCAAGACAGTCTATAGCACAGATACGCAGTATTTT
many	TRBV7-8	TRBD1	TRBJ1-6	13	CASSFRGNTPLHF	TGTGCCAGCAGCTTCAGGGGGAATACACCCCTCCACTTT
many	TRBV11-3	.	TRBJ2-2	14	CASSDTSPTGELFF	TGTGCCAGCAGCGACACTAGTCCCACCGGGGAGCTGTTTTTT
many	TRBV20-1	.	TRBJ2-5	12	CSASAGQETQYF	TGCAGTGCATCGGCCGGGCAAGAGACCCAGTACTTC
few	TRBV7-6	TRBD1	TRBJ2-7	15	CASSSTSGQGYEQYF	TGTGCCAGCAGCTCTACATCAGGACAGGGCTACGAGCAGTACTTC
.	TRBV6-1	.	TRBJ2-1	13	CASAYSKYNEQFF	TGTGCCAGCGCCTACTCAAAATACAATGAGCAGTTCTTC
many	TRBV5-6	.	TRBJ2-4	14	CASSFGQGGAIQYF	TGTGCCAGCAGCTTCGGGCAGGGGGGAGCCATTCAGTACTTC
few	TRBV11-2	.	TRBJ2-7	15	CASSLELAFSYEQYF	TGTGCCAGCAGCTTAGAGCTAGCGTTCTCCTACGAGCAGTACTTC
many	TRBV3-1	TRBD2	TRBJ2-3	15	CASSQRTGGTGTQYF	TGTGCCAGCAGCCAAAGGACGGGAGGTACTGGTACGCAGTATTTT
many	TRBV29-1	TRBD2	TRBJ2-1	15	CSVAGGGVSYNEQFF	TGCAGCGTTGCGGGCGGGGGGGTCTCCTACAATGAGCAGTTCTTC
few	TRBV19	TRBD2	TRBJ2-7	14	CASSISSGPYEQYF	TGTGCCAGTAGTATATCTAGCGGACCCTACGAGCAGTACTTC
.	TRBV20-1	.	TRBJ2-2	14	CSARDQEVPGELFF	TGCAGTGCTAGAGATCAGGAGGTCCCGGGGGAGCTGTTTTTT
.	TRBV5-4	TRBD1	TRBJ2-5	15	CASSLGAGTEETQYF	TGTGCCAGCAGCTTGGGGGCCGGGACAGAAGAGACCCAGTACTTC
.	TRBV7-2	.	TRBJ2-1	14	CASSFRLTSNEQFF	TGTGCCAGCAGCTTCCGCCTGACTAGCAATGAGCAGTTCTTC
.	TRBV24-1	.	TRBJ2-7	14	CATSDTGDSDEQYF	TGTGCCACCAGTGATACAGGGGACTCTGACGAGCAGTACTTC
.	TRBV10-3	.	TRBJ1-6	17	CAISESKGGKVNSPLHF	TGTGCCATCAGTGAGTCGAAGGGAGGGAAAGTGAATTCACCCCTCCACTTT
.	TRBV6-2/TRBV6-3	TRBD1	TRBJ2-7	15	CTSSLTAGGSYEQYF	TGTACCAGCAGTTTGACGGCAGGGGGCTCCTACGAGCAGTACTTC
many	TRBV10-3	TRBD2	TRBJ2-4	16	CAISESGAGVVNIQYF	TGTGCCATCAGTGAGTCAGGAGCGGGAGTTGTGAACATTCAGTACTTC
many	TRBV3-1	.	TRBJ2-7	11	CASSQEGEQYF	TGTGCCAGCAGCCAAGAGGGGGAGCAGTACTTC
many	TRBV29-1	.	TRBJ2-3	16	CSVKSPKRGATDTQYF	TGCAGCGTCAAGAGCCCTAAGCGTGGGGCCACAGATACGCAGTATTTT
.	TRBV6-1	TRBD1	TRBJ2-5	15	CASRKGTGGLETQYF	TGTGCCAGCAGAAAAGGGACAGGGGGCCTAGAGACCCAGTACTTC
.	TRBV11-3	.	TRBJ2-1	15	CASSYYTSSYNEQFF	TGTGCCAGCAGCTATTACACGAGCTCCTACAATGAGCAGTTCTTC
many	TRBV3-1	.	TRBJ1-6	16	CASSQVLGVSNSPLHF	TGTGCCAGCAGCCAAGTTTTAGGGGTTTCTAATTCACCCCTCCACTTT
.	TRBV10-1	.	TRBJ2-3	16	CASSESKHTSTDTQYF	TGCGCCAGCAGTGAGTCAAAACACACTAGCACAGATACGCAGTATTTT
.	TRBV29-1	.	TRBJ2-3	12	CSVERPRDTQYF	TGCAGCGTTGAAAGGCCTCGAGATACGCAGTATTTT
.	TRBV6-1	.	TRBJ1-5	15	CASRAGSGRNQPQHF	TGTGCCAGCAGAGCTGGCTCAGGGCGCAATCAGCCCCAGCATTTT
once	TRBV25-1	.	TRBJ2-7	15	CASSALDYLSSEQYF	TGTGCCAGCAGTGCCCTGGACTACCTCTCAAGCGAGCAGTACTTC